The present T cell receptor beta chain was sequenced within a study of CD8 T cells in ankylosing spondylitis. Study results and limitations: Among TCR beta sequences, a motif of roughly 8 highly homologous variants appeared characteristic of ankylosing spondylitis blood.

MiXCR, applied by TCRdb to the 5' RACE reads, yields one record per CDR3 protein. The table lists 300,000 to 400,000 distinct CDR3 sequences, more than 9% of them singletons. This clonotype appeared many times. Antigen specificity is unknown. Trimming pared 2 bases from V and 0 bases from J, leaving 11 bases between. CDR1 MNHEY and CDR2 SMNVEV come from the germline V gene (reference sequence). The CDR3 is 16 residues long. The sequencing sample was made of blood, either unsorted or a sorted T cell fraction (not recorded which). The TCR sequence derives from a female donor with ankylosing spondylitis or in good health (not recorded which). This chain links TRBV27 with TRBJ1-5; D perhaps matches TRBD1 (5 bases). CDR3 residues: CASSLGALNSNQPQHF. The DNA for the CDR3 is TGTGCCAGCAGTTTAGGGGCTCTTAATAGCAATCAGCCCCAGCATTTT.